These 18 T cell receptor beta chains were all obtained from the same sample, sequenced in a study of CD8+CD57+ T cells in acquired aplastic anemia. Patients sequenced had flow cytometry evidence of CD8+CD57+ cell expansion. Genomic DNA, serving as template, underwent TCR beta VDJ and CDR3 profiling. TCRdb recomputed calls from the reads with MiXCR, one row per CDR3 protein. This sample has about 180,000 distinct CDR3 sequences, with around half found just once. Sequencing was done on a sample of sorted CD4+, CD8+, or CD8+CD57+ T cells (not recorded which) from PBMCs. Receptor source: a human donor with aplastic anemia.

The chain has TRBV29-1 and TRBJ2-3; unclear D gene. V lost 6 bases and J lost 0, with 10 bases in between. Germline CDR1 and CDR2: SQVTM and ANQGSEA. The length of the CDR3 is 13 residues. The CDR3 loop reads CSVGDTSTDTQYF. The CDR3, as DNA: TGCAGCGTCGGTGATACTAGCACAGATACGCAGTATTTT.

On this clonotype: A read error is possible here, since a much larger clone lies one base away. The CDR3 carries no conserved terminal phenylalanine or tryptophan, so it likely arises from a read error. The V call is TRBV12-3 or TRBV12-4, the J call TRBJ1-6; D gene ambiguous. V shed 2 bases and J shed 0 bases, with 5 bases lying between them. The CDR3 totals 15 residues. The CDR3 sequence: CASSLSSSYNSPLHS. Here the CDR3 DNA reads TGTGCCAGCAGTTTATCGTCCTCCTATAATTCACCCCTCCACTCT.

The chain is built from TRBV10-3 and TRBJ1-1; TRBD1 is a possible D gene (6 bases). Trimming cost V 3 bases and J 2 bases, with 13 bases left between them. The CDR3 has 15 residues. The germline gives CDR1 ENHRY, CDR2 SYGVKD. CDR3 nucleotides: TGTGCCATCAGTGAATTGGACAGATTAAACACTGAAGCTTTCTTT. It is translated as CAISELDRLNTEAFF.

Remarks on this clonotype: Mismatch with germline at one junction end may stem from a read error. The chain carries TRBV15 and TRBJ2-5; possibly TRBD2 for D (6 bases). This CDR3 is built from 17 residues. Germline lookup yields CDR1 LNHNV and CDR2 YYDKDF (reference sequence). In nucleotides, the CDR3 is TGTGCCAGCAGCTTAGGAGGGATAGCGTTCCCCCAAGAGACCCAGTACTTC. Translated: CASSLGGIAFPQETQYF.

In its sample, this clonotype was seen many times. This CDR3 reads CSATSSKPAFINEQFF. DNA for the CDR3: TGCAGTGCTACTAGCTCAAAACCCGCCTTTATCAATGAGCAGTTCTTC. V usage is TRBV20-1 and J usage is TRBJ2-1, with D maybe TRBD2 (5 bases). Trimming shortened V by 4 bases and J by 6 bases, and 22 bases separated the two germline ends. Per germline, CDR1 DFQATT and CDR2 SNEGSKA (reference sequence). The CDR3 runs to 16 residues.

The V gene is TRBV15, the J gene TRBJ2-7; D not certain. The CDR3 is 12 amino acids. Per the germline V gene, CDR1 is LNHNV and CDR2 is YYDKDF (reference sequence). Trimming cost V 1 base and J 6 bases, with 7 bases left between them. The CDR3 DNA reads as TGTGCCACCAGCAGAGCGGACGGCGAGCAGTACTTC. It translates to CATSRADGEQYF. The full variable domain, completed using reference TRBV15 and TRBJ2-7, is DAMVIQNPRYQVTQFGKPVTLSCSQTLNHNVMYWYQQKSSQAPKLLFHYYDKDFNNEADTPDNFQSRRPNTSFCFLDIRSPGLGDTAMYLCATSRADGEQYFGPGTRLTVT.

CDR3 protein: CASSSWDTIYF. The CDR3 DNA follows: TGTGCCAGTAGCTCCTGGGACACCATATATTTT. The gene calls are TRBV19 and TRBJ1-3; D remains unclear. Trimming cost V 6 bases and J 8 bases, with 8 bases left between them. Per the germline V gene, CDR1 is LNHDA and CDR2 is SQIVND (reference sequence). This CDR3 spans 11 amino acids.

Ten or more counts support this clonotype. The CDR3 coding sequence is TGTGCCAGTAGTCAGACAGGGGTGCAGCCCCAGCATTTT. Its translation is CASSQTGVQPQHF. The rearrangement joins TRBV19 to TRBJ1-5, with 8 nucleotides matching TRBD1. The CDR3 extends over 13 amino acids. J lost 7 bases, V lost 5 bases, and 4 bases had no gene match. The germline V gene encodes CDR1 LNHDA and CDR2 SQIVND (reference sequence).

The V gene is TRBV20-1, the J gene TRBJ1-2; tentatively, D is TRBD1 (6 bases). The germline V gene has CDR1 DFQATT and CDR2 SNEGSKA (reference sequence). The CDR3 length is 13 residues. Deletions cut 6 bases from V and 6 bases from J, with 17 bases between. The CDR3 reads CSARDMPWDGYTF. As DNA, the CDR3 is TGCAGTGCACGGGACATGCCATGGGATGGCTACACCTTC.

This clonotype showed up many times. The genes are TRBV5-1 and TRBJ2-5; 7 bases are shared with TRBD1. CDR1 is SGHRS and CDR2 is YFSETQ in the germline V gene. Germline trimming cut 3 bases from V and 4 bases from J; bases unmatched to any gene: 6. This CDR3 comprises 14 residues. The CDR3 bases are TGCGCCAGCAGCTATCCGGGACAGCCAGAGACCCAGTACTTC. Amino acids: CASSYPGQPETQYF.

Only a few counts were recorded for this clonotype. The rearrangement links TRBV24-1 to TRBJ2-3; no clear D. V lost 3 bases to trimming and J lost 3 bases, with 6 bases between them. The CDR3 sequence is 13 residues long. The germline CDR1 and CDR2 sequences are KGHDR and SFDVKD. The CDR3 region has the DNA TGTGCCACCAGTGATCCTTATACAGATACGCAGTATTTT. Its protein is CATSDPYTDTQYF.

In this sample, this clonotype turned up a few times. This chain joins TRBV9 and TRBJ1-2, with 12 bases that match TRBD1. The CDR3 is 17 amino acids. Germline CDR1 reads SGDLS; CDR2 reads YYNGEE. The trim removed 5 bases at V and 1 base at J, leaving 9 bases unmatched. CDR3 loop: CASRRGTGGSDNYGYTF. The DNA for the CDR3 is TGTGCCAGCAGACGGGGGACAGGGGGCTCAGATAACTATGGCTACACCTTC.

As to this clonotype: The DNA is left out, because the CDR3 cannot be placed on it with certainty; the CDR3 is given as TCRdb lists it. The chain links TRBV5-1 to TRBJ2-7; whether TRBD1, the table's D call, matches the DNA was not checked. Including both end residues, the CDR3 is 14 amino acids long. The germline CDR1 and CDR2 sequences are SGHRS and YFSETQ. The CDR3 here is CASSWGQGTGELYF.

This clonotype was found a few times. The CDR3 DNA sequence: TGTGCCAGTAGTATTAACAAGGGAATCACTGAAGCTTTCTTT. Translation gives CASSINKGITEAFF. The chain is built from TRBV19 and TRBJ1-1; D is undetermined. The CDR3 sequence is 14 residues long. The germline V gene encodes CDR1 LNHDA and CDR2 SQIVND (reference sequence). Trimming took off 3 bases at V and 4 bases at J, with 12 bases between the two ends.

This clonotype was seen at least ten times. The chain couples TRBV6-2 or TRBV6-3 to TRBJ2-5; a possible D gene is TRBD1 (6 bases). V lost 6 bases, J lost 5 bases, and 16 bases lay in between. There are 14 residues in the CDR3. Germline lookup yields CDR1 MNHEY and CDR2 SVGEGT. The CDR3 loop reads CASRRVGQRETQYF. The CDR3 coding sequence is TGTGCCAGCAGGAGAGTAGGACAGCGCGAGACCCAGTACTTC.

This clonotype has just a few counts. The chain is built from TRBV11-2 and TRBJ2-4; the match to TRBD1 covers 7 bases. The CDR3 totals 14 residues. J lost 6 bases, V lost 2 bases, and 4 bases had no gene match. Germline CDR1 SGHAT, CDR2 FQNNGV. CDR3 in DNA: TGTGCCAGCAGCTTAAGGGGGCTAGGAAACATTCAGTACTTC. Its translation is CASSLRGLGNIQYF.

The chain carries TRBV10-3 and TRBJ1-1, with D possibly being TRBD1 (5 bases). Trimming cost V 7 bases and J 2 bases, with 17 bases left between them. The germline CDR1 and CDR2 sequences are ENHRY and SYGVKD. The CDR3 has 15 amino acids. CDR3 in DNA: TGTGCCATCATGGCGACAGACAACAGAAACACTGAAGCTTTCTTT. It specifies CAIMATDNRNTEAFF.

This chain joins TRBV24-1 and TRBJ2-7; a possible D gene is TRBD2 (7 bases). V dropped 11 bases and J dropped 1 base, with 20 bases sitting between them. Germline V gives CDR1 KGHDR, CDR2 SFDVKD. This CDR3 comprises 15 residues. CDR3 in amino acids: CASTGGGGTSYEQYF. The CDR3 nucleotides read TGTGCCAGCACTGGAGGGGGGGGGACATCCTACGAGCAGTACTTC.